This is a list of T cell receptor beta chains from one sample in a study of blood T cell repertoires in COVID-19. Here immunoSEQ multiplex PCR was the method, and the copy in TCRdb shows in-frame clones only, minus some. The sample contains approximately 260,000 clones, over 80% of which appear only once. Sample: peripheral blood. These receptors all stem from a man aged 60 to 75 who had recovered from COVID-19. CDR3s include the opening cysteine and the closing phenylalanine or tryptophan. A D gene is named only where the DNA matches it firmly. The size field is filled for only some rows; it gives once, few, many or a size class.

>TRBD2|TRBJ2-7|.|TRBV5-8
TGTGCCAGCAGCTGGGGGGGACGGTTAGCCTACGAGCAGTACTTC
CASSWGGRLAYEQYF
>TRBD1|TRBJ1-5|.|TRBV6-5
TGTGCCAGCACCTCGAGGTGGCAGGGGGAGCCCCAGCATTTT
CASTSRWQGEPQHF
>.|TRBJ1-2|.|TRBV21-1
TGTGCCAGCAGCAAGCGGGGAGGCCAGGAGGGTGGCTACACCTTC
CASSKRGGQEGGYTF
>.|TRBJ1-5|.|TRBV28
TGTGCCAGCAAGGGGCCGGGAGGGGGTCAGCCCCAGCATTTT
CASKGPGGGQPQHF
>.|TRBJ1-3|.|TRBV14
TGTGCCAGCAGCCTGTACGGGACACCCGGAAACACCATATATTTT
CASSLYGTPGNTIYF
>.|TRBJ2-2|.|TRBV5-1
TGCGCCAGCAGCTTGGCGGGTAGGGGTAACACCGGGGAGCTGTTTTTT
CASSLAGRGNTGELFF
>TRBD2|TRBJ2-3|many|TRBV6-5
TGTGCCAGCAGTTACGGCGGGAGGTACACAGATACGCAGTATTTT
CASSYGGRYTDTQYF
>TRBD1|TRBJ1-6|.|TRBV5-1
TGCGCCAGCAGCAACGCCGACAGGGCCCGAAGGTCACCCCTCCACTTT
CASSNADRARRSPLHF
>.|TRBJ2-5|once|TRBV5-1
TGCGCCAGCAGCTTGGGGGGGGTCACCGAGACCCAGTACTTC
CASSLGGVTETQYF
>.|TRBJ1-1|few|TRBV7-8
TGTGCCAGCAGCTCGACACAGGCCGCGGGGACTGAAGCTTTCTTT
CASSSTQAAGTEAFF
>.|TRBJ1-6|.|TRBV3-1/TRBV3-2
TGTGCCAGCAGCCTCTCTGAGGGTTCCCCCCTCCACTTT
CASSLSEGSPLHF
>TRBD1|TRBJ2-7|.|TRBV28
TGTGCCAGCAGTTCCCCGGGACAGATCCCATACGAGCAGTACTTC
CASSSPGQIPYEQYF
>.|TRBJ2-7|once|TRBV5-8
TGTGCCAGCAGCTTCCGGGACACGAGCTCCTACGAGCAGTACTTC
CASSFRDTSSYEQYF
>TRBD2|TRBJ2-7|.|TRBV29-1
TGCAGCGTTGGACAATTAGCGGGAGGTCGGAACGAGCAGTACTTC
CSVGQLAGGRNEQYF
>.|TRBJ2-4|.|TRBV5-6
TGTGCCAGCAGCTTGTTAGCAGGGGCTGGGGGAAACATTCAGTACTTC
CASSLLAGAGGNIQYF
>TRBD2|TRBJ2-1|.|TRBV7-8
TGTGCCAGCAGCACCTATAGCGGGCGGGAACCGCAGTTCTTC
CASSTYSGREPQFF
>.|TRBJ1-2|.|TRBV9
TGTGCCAGCAGCGGCGGTGGGGAGAGAGGCTACACCTTC
CASSGGGERGYTF
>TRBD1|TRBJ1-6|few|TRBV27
TGTGCCAGCAGTTTGCCCAGGGGGACCCTCCACTTT
CASSLPRGTLHF
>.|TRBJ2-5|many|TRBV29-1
TGCAGCGTTGAAGTCGTCCAGGGGGAGACCCAGTACTTC
CSVEVVQGETQYF
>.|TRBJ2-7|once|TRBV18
TGTGCCAGCTCACCCCGGAGAGACTACGAGCAGTACTTC
CASSPRRDYEQYF
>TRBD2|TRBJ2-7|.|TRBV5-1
TGCGCCAGCAGCTTAGCCCGGGGGGGGGCTAACTCCTACGAGCAGTACTTC
CASSLARGGANSYEQYF
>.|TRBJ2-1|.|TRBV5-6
TGTGCCAGCAGCTTGTACTATGAGCAGTTCTTC
CASSLYYEQFF
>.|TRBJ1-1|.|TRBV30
TGTGCCTGGAATTCGGGGTTGGGAACTGAAGCTTTCTTT
CAWNSGLGTEAFF
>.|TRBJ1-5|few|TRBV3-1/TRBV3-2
TGTGCCAGCAGTAAAAAGGCCGCGGGTCAGCCCCAGCATTTT
CASSKKAAGQPQHF
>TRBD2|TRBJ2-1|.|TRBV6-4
TGTGCCAGCAGCTTGGCTAGCGGGAGGGAGCAGTTCTTC
CASSLASGREQFF
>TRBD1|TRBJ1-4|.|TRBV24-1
TGTGCCACCAGTGACGGGACAGCAACTAATGAAAAACTGTTTTTT
CATSDGTATNEKLFF
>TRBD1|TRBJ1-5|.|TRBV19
TGTGCCAGTATCCCCGGCCGGGACAGGGGATCCCAGCCCCAGCATTTT
CASIPGRDRGSQPQHF
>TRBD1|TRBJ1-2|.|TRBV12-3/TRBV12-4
TGTGCCAGCAGTTTCGGGACAGGTTATGGCTACACCTTC
CASSFGTGYGYTF
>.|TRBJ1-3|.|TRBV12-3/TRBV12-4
TGTGCCAGCAGTTCACAAAATGGAAACACCATATATTTT
CASSSQNGNTIYF
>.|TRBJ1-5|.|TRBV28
TGTGCCAGCAGAGGAGGACAGATAGGTCCAAATCAGCCCCAGCATTTT
CASRGGQIGPNQPQHF
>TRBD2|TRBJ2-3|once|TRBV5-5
TGTGCCAGCAGCCCTGCTCCGGGACTAGCGGGGGGAGGTTCGACAGATACGCAGTATTTT
CASSPAPGLAGGGSTDTQYF
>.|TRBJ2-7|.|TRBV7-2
TGTGCCAGCAGCCGGACAGACTACGAGCAGTACTTC
CASSRTDYEQYF
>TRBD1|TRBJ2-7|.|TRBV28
TGTGCCAGCAGTCTCCCCGGGACAGGGGGTCTCGAGCAGTACTTC
CASSLPGTGGLEQYF
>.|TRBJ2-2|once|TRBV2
TGTGCCAGCAGCAAGGGGATTCAAGGACCAGGGGAGCTGTTTTTT
CASSKGIQGPGELFF